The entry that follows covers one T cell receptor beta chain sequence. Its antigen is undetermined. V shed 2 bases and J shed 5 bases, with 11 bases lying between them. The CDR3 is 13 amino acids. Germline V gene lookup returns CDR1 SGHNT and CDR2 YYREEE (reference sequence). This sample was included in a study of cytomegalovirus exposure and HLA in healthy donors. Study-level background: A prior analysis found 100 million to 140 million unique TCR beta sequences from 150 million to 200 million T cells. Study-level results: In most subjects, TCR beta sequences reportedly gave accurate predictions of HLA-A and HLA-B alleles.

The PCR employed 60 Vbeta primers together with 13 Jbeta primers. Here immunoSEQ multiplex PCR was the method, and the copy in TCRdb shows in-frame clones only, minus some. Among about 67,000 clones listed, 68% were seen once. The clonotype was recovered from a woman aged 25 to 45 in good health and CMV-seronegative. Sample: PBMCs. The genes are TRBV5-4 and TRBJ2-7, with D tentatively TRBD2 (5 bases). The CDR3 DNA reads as TGTGCCAGCAGCTTCCCGGGATCCCACGAGCAGTACTTC. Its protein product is CASSFPGSHEQYF.